This entry describes one TCR beta chain. The target antigen is unknown. Every TCR beta cDNA library bore unique molecular identifiers. MiXCR, run by TCRdb on the PCR reads, gives a single entry per CDR3 protein. The sample lists fewer than 850,000 distinct CDR3 sequences; approximately 30% were seen once. This specimen belongs to a study of post-analysis software for immune sequencing data. Study results and limitations: With TRBV5-6, TRBV5-1 and TRBV20-1 included, 5 or 6 TRBV segments were more frequent in patients than in controls.

The germline V and J ends were trimmed by 7 bases and 2 bases, with 12 bases remaining between them. CDR1 and CDR2 (germline): SEHNR, FQNEAQ (reference sequence). The CDR3 totals 13 residues. Sequencing input: blood. The chain employs TRBV7-9 and TRBJ2-7, with D perhaps matching TRBD1 (6 bases). The clonotype was recovered from a girl aged 10 to 17 with multiple sclerosis. The CDR3 DNA is TGTGCCAGCACCCTAGGGGGTGCCTACGAGCAGTACTTC. As protein: CASTLGGAYEQYF.